This TCR beta chain emerged from a study of blood T cell repertoires in COVID-19. CDR3 length: 13 residues. In germline, CDR1 is WNHNN, CDR2 SYGVQD (reference sequence). V shed 9 bases and J 4 bases; nucleotides not matched to a gene: 4. Sequencing was performed with immunoSEQ multiplex PCR; in TCRdb, only in-frame clones are kept and a portion is missing. This table holds around 140,000 clones, 80% to 90% found once. The receptor was isolated from a man between 45 and 60 years old who had recovered from COVID-19. The chain is built from TRBV10-1 and TRBJ1-1; 11 bases map to TRBD1. The sample consisted of PBMCs or T cells enriched from blood (not recorded which). In nucleotides, the CDR3 is TGCGCCAGGCCCGGGACAGGGGGCACTGAAGCTTTCTTT. It codes for CARPGTGGTEAFF.